Below, one TCR beta chain is given with its context. The target antigen is unknown. Data came from immunoSEQ multiplex PCR; TCRdb stores just in-frame clones and leaves some out. The sample lists some 94,000 clones; approximately 90% were seen once. This record comes from a study of T cell responses to AZD1222 COVID-19 vaccine. Study-level points and caveats: Variant regions that are unmutated are reportedly the target of nearly half of spike-specific TCRs.

This CDR3 is 12 amino acids long. The germline V and J ends were trimmed by 5 bases and 5 bases, with 9 bases remaining between them. Germline V gene lookup returns CDR1 SEHNR and CDR2 FQNEAQ (reference sequence). V and J are TRBV7-9 and TRBJ1-1; TRBD1 is a possible D gene (6 bases). The sample consisted of peripheral blood, taken 28 days after the second AZD1222 dose. The clonotype comes from an adult who received the AZD1222 COVID-19 vaccine. The chain's CDR3 is CASSTQGTEAFF. The DNA for the CDR3 is TGTGCCAGCAGCACACAGGGAACTGAAGCTTTCTTT. The full variable domain, its missing parts supplied by reference TRBV7-9 and TRBJ1-1, is DTGVSQNPRHKITKRGQNVTFRCDPISEHNRLYWYRQTLGQGPEFLTYFQNEAQLEKSRLLSDRFSAERPKGSFSTLEIQRTEQGDSAMYLCASSTQGTEAFFGQGTRLTVV.